This TCR beta chain was recovered during a study of T cell responses to AZD1222 COVID-19 vaccine. Whole-study results and caveats: Donor demographics were predominantly white British with a female majority; clonal diversity may be underestimated. Of the AZD1222 recipients, only 6 or 7 were seropositive at baseline.

Clones were read by immunoSEQ multiplex PCR, and TCRdb kept only the in-frame ones, dropping some. This sample has 150,000 or so clones; approximately 90% occur once, and the top ten carry around 1.3%. The germline V and J ends were trimmed by 1 base and 5 bases, with 9 bases remaining between them. This CDR3 has 13 residues. The V gene's germline CDR1 is GTSNPN and CDR2 SVGIG (reference sequence). On this clone: Its antigen is not identified.

The specimen was peripheral blood, collected on day 0 of AZD1222 vaccination. The V gene is TRBV30, the J gene TRBJ1-5; unclear D gene. The sequence came from an adult in good health. The CDR3 coding sequence is TGTGCCTGGAGTGGATGGGCGGATCAGCCCCAGCATTTT. It specifies CAWSGWADQPQHF.